A single sample gave rise to the 11 T cell receptor beta chains below, sequenced in a study of control samples from healthy donors and cancer patients. Some clones are missing from TCRdb's copy, which holds only in-frame ones; the method was immunoSEQ multiplex PCR. The data show some 150,000 clones, 85% to 95% seen once. The source material was PBMCs. The receptor source for this set is a man aged 60-69 years with colorectal cancer.

The genes are TRBV12-3 or TRBV12-4 and TRBJ1-1; no definite D call. The CDR3 runs 12 residues. V lost 6 bases, J lost 3 bases, and 8 bases lay in between. As DNA, the CDR3 is TGTGCCAGCAGCCTTCAGTACACTGAAGCTTTCTTT. It specifies CASSLQYTEAFF.

The chain links TRBV7-9 to TRBJ2-1; perhaps TRBD2 as D (5 bases). The CDR3 covers 13 residues. The V and J ends lost 1 base and 12 bases respectively, with 13 bases between them. CDR1 and CDR2 (germline): SEHNR, FQNEAQ (reference sequence). CDR3 protein: CASSLGLLPGQFF. CDR3 coding DNA: TGTGCCAGCAGCTTAGGACTACTCCCCGGGCAGTTCTTC. Filled out from reference TRBV7-9 and TRBJ2-1, the complete variable domain reads DTGVSQNPRHKITKRGQNVTFRCDPISEHNRLYWYRQTLGQGPEFLTYFQNEAQLEKSRLLSDRFSAERPKGSFSTLEIQRTEQGDSAMYLCASSLGLLPGQFFGPGTRLTVL.

The chain links TRBV4-1 to TRBJ2-3; 8 bases are shared with TRBD1. V lost 5 bases, J lost 1 base, and 2 bases stayed unmatched. Germline V gives CDR1 MGHRA, CDR2 YSYEKL. This CDR3 comprises 14 residues. The CDR3 DNA is TGCGCCAGCAGCGGGGGACAGGGCACAGATACGCAGTATTTT. As protein: CASSGGQGTDTQYF.

The chain uses TRBV7-9 and TRBJ1-6, with 8 bases aligning to TRBD1. Germline V gene sequence: CDR1 SEHNR, CDR2 FQNEAQ (reference sequence). The length of the CDR3 is 14 residues. J was trimmed by 5 bases and V by 5 bases; bases with no gene match: 2. The chain's CDR3 is CASSPDRDNSPLHF. The CDR3 DNA is TGTGCCAGCAGCCCGGACAGGGATAATTCACCCCTCCACTTT.

This clone was detected once. The chain carries TRBV27 and TRBJ1-2, with 8 bases matching TRBD1. Trimming cost V 6 bases and J 7 bases; bases outside gene matches: 10. Germline V gene lookup returns CDR1 MNHEY and CDR2 SMNVEV (reference sequence). The CDR3 is 14 amino acids. The CDR3 sequence is CASSPSDRVGGYTF. DNA for the CDR3: TGTGCCAGCAGCCCTTCGGACAGGGTGGGTGGCTACACCTTC.

The chain employs TRBV19 and TRBJ1-5; D unresolved. Germline loops: CDR1 LNHDA, CDR2 SQIVND (reference sequence). The V end lost 7 bases, the J end lost 4 bases, and 23 bases lay between the germline ends. The CDR3 loop spans 17 amino acids. The CDR3 nucleotides are TGTGCCAGTAAGGATGTAGGCGGACGTCGAGGGAATCAGCCCCAGCATTTT. Translated: CASKDVGGRRGNQPQHF.

The chain joins TRBV4-1 to TRBJ1-5, with unresolved D. The CDR3 runs 13 residues. Germline V gene sequence: CDR1 MGHRA, CDR2 YSYEKL. V shed 2 bases and J shed 6 bases, with 8 bases lying between them. In DNA, the CDR3 is TGCGCCAGCAGCCAAAAGGAGTTTCAGCCCCAGCATTTT. This codes for CASSQKEFQPQHF.

The V call is TRBV6-5, the J call TRBJ1-5, with 8 bases aligning to TRBD1. The ends lost 0 bases at V and 6 bases at J; junction bases unmatched: 7. The CDR3 sequence is 16 residues long. CDR1 is MNHEY and CDR2 is SVGAGI in the germline V gene. The CDR3, as DNA: TGTGCCAGCAGTTACTCGTATGCAGGGGGCAGTCAGCCCCAGCATTTT. It is translated as CASSYSYAGGSQPQHF.

The rearrangement links TRBV5-1 to TRBJ2-3; D unresolved. CDR1 is SGHRS, CDR2 YFSETQ, per germline. V was clipped by 0 bases and J by 0 bases, with 5 bases between them. The CDR3 has 14 residues. DNA for the CDR3: TGCGCCAGCAGCTTGGACGCCAGCACAGATACGCAGTATTTT. Protein sequence: CASSLDASTDTQYF.

The rearrangement uses TRBV29-1 and TRBJ1-2, with D unresolved. Germline CDR1 is SQVTM and CDR2 is ANQGSEA. The V end was cut by 4 bases, the J end by 1 base, with 13 bases between. This CDR3 has 14 residues. CDR3 in amino acids: CSVGSALDNYGYTF. DNA for the CDR3: TGCAGCGTTGGGTCCGCGCTTGATAACTATGGCTACACCTTC.

This chain links TRBV10-1 with TRBJ2-3; tentatively, D is TRBD2 (5 bases). The CDR3 has 12 amino acids. Trimming took 2 bases from V and 14 from J, leaving 14 bases between them. Germline lookup yields CDR1 WNHNN and CDR2 SYGVQD (reference sequence). The CDR3 loop is CASSENRLGRYF. The CDR3 DNA is TGCGCCAGCAGTGAGAACCGCTTGGGGAGGTATTTT.